The 3 T cell receptor beta chains presented below share a single source sample, sequenced in a study of cytomegalovirus exposure and HLA in healthy donors. The PCR employed 60 Vbeta primers together with 13 Jbeta primers. Sequenced by immunoSEQ multiplex PCR; TCRdb stores in-frame clones only, minus some. Of 150,000 to 200,000 clones listed, 70% to 80% are singletons. Source material: PBMCs. Receptor source: a man aged 30-40 years in good health and CMV-seronegative.

CDR3 DNA: TGTGCCAGCAGCTTCAGGGGCTACGAGCAGTACTTC. Its protein product is CASSFRGYEQYF. The V gene is TRBV13, the J gene TRBJ2-7; D is possibly TRBD1 (6 bases). Between the trimmed V and J ends, which lost 3 bases and 3 bases, there was a span of 6 bases. The CDR3 is made up of 12 amino acids. Germline V lookup: CDR1 PRHDT, CDR2 FYEKMQ (reference sequence). The whole variable domain, filled in from reference TRBV13 and TRBJ2-7, reads AAGVIQSPRHLIKEKRETATLKCYPIPRHDTVYWYQQGPGQDPQFLISFYEKMQSDKGSIPDRFSAQQFSDYHSELNMSSLELGDSALYFCASSFRGYEQYFGPGTRLTVT.

This clone was observed a handful of times. The chain carries TRBV19 and TRBJ1-1, with D perhaps matching TRBD1 (5 bases). This CDR3 region has 13 residues. Germline values: CDR1 LNHDA, CDR2 SQIVND (reference sequence). The ends were cut back, 5 bases at V and 1 base at J, with 8 bases in the middle. CDR3 DNA: TGTGCCAGTAGTCAGACAGAGAACACTGAAGCTTTCTTT. Its translation is CASSQTENTEAFF.

V and J are TRBV9 and TRBJ2-4, with 15 bases identical to TRBD2. The V gene end was trimmed by 4 bases and the J gene end by 0 bases; junction bases not matched to a gene: 8. The CDR3 loop spans 19 amino acids. Looked up from germline, CDR1 is SGDLS and CDR2 is YYNGEE. The CDR3 spells CASSPGLAGGDLAKNIQYF. CDR3 bases: TGTGCCAGCAGCCCGGGACTAGCGGGAGGTGATCTAGCCAAAAACATTCAGTACTTC. Variable domain in full (rest from reference TRBV9 and TRBJ2-4): DSGVTQTPKHLITATGQRVTLRCSPRSGDLSVYWYQQSLDQGLQFLIQYYNGEERAKGNILERFSAQQFPDLHSELNLSSLELGDSALYFCASSPGLAGGDLAKNIQYFGAGTRLSVL.